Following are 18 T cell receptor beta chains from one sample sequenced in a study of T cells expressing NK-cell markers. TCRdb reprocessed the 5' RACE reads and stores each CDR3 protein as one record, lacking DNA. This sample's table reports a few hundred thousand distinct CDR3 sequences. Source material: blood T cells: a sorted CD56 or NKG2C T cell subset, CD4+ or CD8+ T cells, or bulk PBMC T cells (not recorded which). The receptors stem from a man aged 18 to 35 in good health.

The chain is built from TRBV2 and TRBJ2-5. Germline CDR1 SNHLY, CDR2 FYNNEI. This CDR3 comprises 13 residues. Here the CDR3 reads CASNPSRQETQYF.

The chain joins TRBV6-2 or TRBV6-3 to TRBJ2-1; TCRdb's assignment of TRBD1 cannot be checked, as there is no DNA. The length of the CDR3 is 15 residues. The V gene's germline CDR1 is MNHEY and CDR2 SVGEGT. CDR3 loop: CASIRQGRGWNEQFF.

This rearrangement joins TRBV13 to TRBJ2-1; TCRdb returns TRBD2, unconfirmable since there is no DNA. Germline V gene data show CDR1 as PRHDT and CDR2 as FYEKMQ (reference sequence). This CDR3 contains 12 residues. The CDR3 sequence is CASSPPVGPQFF.

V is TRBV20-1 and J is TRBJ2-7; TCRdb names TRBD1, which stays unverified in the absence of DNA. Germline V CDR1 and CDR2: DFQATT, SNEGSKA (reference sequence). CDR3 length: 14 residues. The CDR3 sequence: CSAAPGPGPYEQYF.

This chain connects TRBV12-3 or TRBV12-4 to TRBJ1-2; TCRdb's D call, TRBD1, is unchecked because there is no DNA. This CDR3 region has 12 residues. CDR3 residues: CASGGSNYGYTF.

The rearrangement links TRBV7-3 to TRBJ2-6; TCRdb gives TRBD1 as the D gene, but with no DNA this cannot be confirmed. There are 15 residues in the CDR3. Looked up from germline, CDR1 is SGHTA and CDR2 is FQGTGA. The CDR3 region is CASSPTPGAFNVLTF.

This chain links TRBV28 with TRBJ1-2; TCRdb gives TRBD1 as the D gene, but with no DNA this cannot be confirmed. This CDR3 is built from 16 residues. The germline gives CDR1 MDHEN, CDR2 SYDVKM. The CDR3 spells CASSTFPAAGGDGYTF.

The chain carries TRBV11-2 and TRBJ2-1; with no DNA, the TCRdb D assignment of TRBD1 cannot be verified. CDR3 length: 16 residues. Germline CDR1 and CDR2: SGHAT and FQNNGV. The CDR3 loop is CASSLEGQRGHNEQFF.

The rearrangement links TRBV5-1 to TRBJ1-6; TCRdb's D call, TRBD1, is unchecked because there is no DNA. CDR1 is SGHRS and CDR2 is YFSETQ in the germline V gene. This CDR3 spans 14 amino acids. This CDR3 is CASSRTAPDSPLHF.

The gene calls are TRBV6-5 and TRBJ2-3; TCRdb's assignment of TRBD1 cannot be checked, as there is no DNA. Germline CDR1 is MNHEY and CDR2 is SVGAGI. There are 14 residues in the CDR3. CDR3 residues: CASSYWRSTDTQYF.

CDR3 in amino acids: CASSVTGTGRAGELFF. The chain carries TRBV9 and TRBJ2-2; TCRdb lists TRBD1, though no DNA is available to test this call. This CDR3 comprises 16 residues. Germline V gives CDR1 SGDLS, CDR2 YYNGEE.

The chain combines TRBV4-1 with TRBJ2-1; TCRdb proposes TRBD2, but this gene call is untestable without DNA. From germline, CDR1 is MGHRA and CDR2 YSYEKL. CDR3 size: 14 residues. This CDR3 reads CASSHPPSTNEQFF.

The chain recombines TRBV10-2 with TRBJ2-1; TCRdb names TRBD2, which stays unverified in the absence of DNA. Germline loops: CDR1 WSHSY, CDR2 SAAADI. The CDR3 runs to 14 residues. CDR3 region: CASSGRASYNEQFF.

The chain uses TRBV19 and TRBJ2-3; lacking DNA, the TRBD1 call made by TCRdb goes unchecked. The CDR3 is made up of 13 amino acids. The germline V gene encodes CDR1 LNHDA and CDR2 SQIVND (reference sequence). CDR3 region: CASSSTRGDTQYF.

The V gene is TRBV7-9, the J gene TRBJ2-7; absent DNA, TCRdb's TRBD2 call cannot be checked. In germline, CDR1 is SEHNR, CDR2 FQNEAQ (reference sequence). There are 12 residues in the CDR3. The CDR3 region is CASSPHREGQYF.

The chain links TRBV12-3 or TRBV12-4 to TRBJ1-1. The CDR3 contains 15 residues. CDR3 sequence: CASKQRRERNTEAFF.

The CDR3 here is CASSYSLLSQAQETQYF. V and J are TRBV6-5 and TRBJ2-5; the TCRdb D gene call, TRBD1, has no DNA to confirm it. CDR1 MNHEY and CDR2 SVGAGI come from the germline V gene. There are 17 residues in the CDR3.

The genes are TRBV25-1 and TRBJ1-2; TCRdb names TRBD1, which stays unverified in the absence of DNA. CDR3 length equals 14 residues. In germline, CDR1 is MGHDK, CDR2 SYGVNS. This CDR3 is CASSAAPSTYGYTF.